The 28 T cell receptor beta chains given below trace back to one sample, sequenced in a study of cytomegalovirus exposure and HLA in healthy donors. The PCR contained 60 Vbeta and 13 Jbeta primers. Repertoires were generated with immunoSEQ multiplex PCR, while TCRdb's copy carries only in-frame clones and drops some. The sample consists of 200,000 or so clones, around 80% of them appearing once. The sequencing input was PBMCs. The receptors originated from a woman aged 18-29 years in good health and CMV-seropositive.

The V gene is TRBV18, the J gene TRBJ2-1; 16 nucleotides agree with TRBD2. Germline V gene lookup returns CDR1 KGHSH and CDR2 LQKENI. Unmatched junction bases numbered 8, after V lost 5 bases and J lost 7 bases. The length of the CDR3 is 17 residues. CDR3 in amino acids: CASSSTGLAGGQNEQFF. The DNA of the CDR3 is TGTGCCAGCTCATCCACGGGACTAGCGGGGGGGCAAAATGAGCAGTTCTTC.

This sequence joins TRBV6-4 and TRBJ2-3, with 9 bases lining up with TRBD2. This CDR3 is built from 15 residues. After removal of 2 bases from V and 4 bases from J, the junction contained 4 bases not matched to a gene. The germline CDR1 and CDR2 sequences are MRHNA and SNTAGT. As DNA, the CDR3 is TGTGCCAGCAGTGACACGGCGGGGGGGTCAGATACGCAGTATTTT. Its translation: CASSDTAGGSDTQYF.

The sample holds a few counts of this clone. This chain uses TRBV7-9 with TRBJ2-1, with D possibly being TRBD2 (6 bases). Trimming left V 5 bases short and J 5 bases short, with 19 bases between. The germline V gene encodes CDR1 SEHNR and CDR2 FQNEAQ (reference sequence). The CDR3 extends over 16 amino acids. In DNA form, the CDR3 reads TGTGCCAGCAGCGCCATGGGACTGGGGATACACAATGAGCAGTTCTTC. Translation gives CASSAMGLGIHNEQFF. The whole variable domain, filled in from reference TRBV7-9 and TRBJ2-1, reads DTGVSQNPRHKITKRGQNVTFRCDPISEHNRLYWYRQTLGQGPEFLTYFQNEAQLEKSRLLSDRFSAERPKGSFSTLEIQRTEQGDSAMYLCASSAMGLGIHNEQFFGPGTRLTVL.

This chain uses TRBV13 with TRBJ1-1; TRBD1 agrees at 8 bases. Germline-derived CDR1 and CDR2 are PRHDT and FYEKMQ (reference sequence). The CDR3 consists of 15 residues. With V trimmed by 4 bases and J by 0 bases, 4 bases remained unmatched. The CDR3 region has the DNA TGTGCCAGCAGCTCCCGGACAGGGCTGAACACTGAAGCTTTCTTT. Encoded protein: CASSSRTGLNTEAFF.

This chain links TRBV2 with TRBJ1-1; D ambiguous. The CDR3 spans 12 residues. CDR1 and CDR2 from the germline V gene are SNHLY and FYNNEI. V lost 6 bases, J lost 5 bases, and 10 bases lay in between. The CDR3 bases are TGTGCCAGCAGGGGCAGTGGGACTGAAGCTTTCTTT. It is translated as CASRGSGTEAFF.

The DNA of the CDR3 is TGTGCCAGCAGTGCTTCGGGACACTTTAACACTGAAGCTTTCTTT. Protein product: CASSASGHFNTEAFF. The rearrangement uses TRBV6-1 and TRBJ1-1; the D gene is possibly TRBD1 (6 bases). Germline loops: CDR1 MNHNS, CDR2 SASEGT. V was shortened by 4 bases and J by 2 bases, with 14 bases between the two germline ends. CDR3 length: 15 residues.

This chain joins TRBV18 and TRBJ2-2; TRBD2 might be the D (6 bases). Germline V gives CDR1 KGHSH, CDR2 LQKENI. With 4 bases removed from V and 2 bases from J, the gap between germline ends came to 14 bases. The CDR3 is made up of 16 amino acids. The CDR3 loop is CASSHSSGINTGELFF. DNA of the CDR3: TGTGCCAGCTCACATAGTAGCGGAATCAACACCGGGGAGCTGTTTTTT.

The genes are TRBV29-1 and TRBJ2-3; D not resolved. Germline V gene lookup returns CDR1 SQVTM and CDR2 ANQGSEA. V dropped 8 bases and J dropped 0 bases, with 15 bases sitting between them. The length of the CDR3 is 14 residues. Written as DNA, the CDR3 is TGCAGCTCTTCCCCGCGCGGAAGCACAGATACGCAGTATTTT. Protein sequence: CSSSPRGSTDTQYF.

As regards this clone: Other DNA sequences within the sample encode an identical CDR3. CDR3 loop: CAWSLGGGNEKLFF. The CDR3 DNA reads as TGTGCCTGGAGTCTGGGGGGGGGAAATGAAAAACTGTTTTTT. The chain recombines TRBV30 with TRBJ1-4, with D possibly being TRBD1 (5 bases). Trimming stripped 2 bases from V and 5 bases from J, with 12 bases between. The CDR3 runs 14 residues. Germline-derived CDR1 and CDR2 are GTSNPN and SVGIG (reference sequence).

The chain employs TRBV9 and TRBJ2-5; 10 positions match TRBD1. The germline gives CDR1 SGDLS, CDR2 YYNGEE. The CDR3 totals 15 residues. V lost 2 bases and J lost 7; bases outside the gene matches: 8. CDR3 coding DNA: TGTGCCAGCAGCGTTCGTCCGGGACAGGGGACGACCCAGTACTTC. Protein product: CASSVRPGQGTTQYF.

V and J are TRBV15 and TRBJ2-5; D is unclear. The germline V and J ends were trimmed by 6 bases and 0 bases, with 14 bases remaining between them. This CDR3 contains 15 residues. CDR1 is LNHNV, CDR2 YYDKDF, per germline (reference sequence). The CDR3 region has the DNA TGTGCCACCAGTCGTCAGATCAAGAACCAAGAGACCCAGTACTTC. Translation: CATSRQIKNQETQYF.

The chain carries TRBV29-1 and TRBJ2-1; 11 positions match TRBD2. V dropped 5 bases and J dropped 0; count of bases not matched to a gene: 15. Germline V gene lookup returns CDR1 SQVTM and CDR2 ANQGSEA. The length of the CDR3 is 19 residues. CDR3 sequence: CSVPRPSSGGRSSYNEQFF. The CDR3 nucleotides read TGCAGCGTTCCACGTCCCTCTAGCGGGGGGCGGAGCTCCTACAATGAGCAGTTCTTC.

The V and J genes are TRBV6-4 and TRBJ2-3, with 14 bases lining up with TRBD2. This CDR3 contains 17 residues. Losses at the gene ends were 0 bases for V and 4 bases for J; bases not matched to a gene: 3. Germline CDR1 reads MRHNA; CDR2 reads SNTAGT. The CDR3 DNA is TGTGCCAGCAGTGACTCCGGGACTAGCGGGGGCGCAGATACGCAGTATTTT. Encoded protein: CASSDSGTSGGADTQYF.

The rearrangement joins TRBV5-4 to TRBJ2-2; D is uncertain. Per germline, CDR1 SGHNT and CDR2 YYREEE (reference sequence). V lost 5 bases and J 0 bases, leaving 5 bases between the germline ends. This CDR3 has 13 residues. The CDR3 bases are TGTGCCAGCAGAAGAGCGAACACCGGGGAGCTGTTTTTT. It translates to CASRRANTGELFF.

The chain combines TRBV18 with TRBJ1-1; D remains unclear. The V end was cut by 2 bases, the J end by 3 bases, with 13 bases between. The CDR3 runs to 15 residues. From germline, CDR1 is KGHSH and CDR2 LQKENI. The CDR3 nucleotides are TGTGCCAGCTCACCAAGGAACAGACCTGACACTGAAGCTTTCTTT. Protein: CASSPRNRPDTEAFF.

The CDR3 loop reads CASRGQGSTGELFF. The CDR3 coding sequence is TGTGCCAGCCGGGGACAGGGTAGCACCGGGGAGCTGTTTTTT. This sequence joins TRBV5-4 and TRBJ2-2; TRBD1 aligns across 9 bases. V shed 7 bases and J 4 bases; nucleotides not matched to a gene: 5. CDR1 and CDR2 from the germline V gene are SGHNT and YYREEE (reference sequence). CDR3 length: 14 amino acids.

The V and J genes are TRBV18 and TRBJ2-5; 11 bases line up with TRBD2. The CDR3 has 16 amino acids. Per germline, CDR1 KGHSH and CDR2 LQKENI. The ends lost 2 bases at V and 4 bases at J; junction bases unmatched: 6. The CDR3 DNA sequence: TGTGCCAGCTCACCAGTTAGCGGGGGGGCCGGAGAGACCCAGTACTTC. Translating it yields CASSPVSGGAGETQYF.

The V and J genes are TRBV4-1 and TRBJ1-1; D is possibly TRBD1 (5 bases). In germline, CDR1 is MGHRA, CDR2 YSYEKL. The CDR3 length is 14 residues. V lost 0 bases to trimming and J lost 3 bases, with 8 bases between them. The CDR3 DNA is TGCGCCAGCAGCCAAGATACGGGGGACACTGAAGCTTTCTTT. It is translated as CASSQDTGDTEAFF.

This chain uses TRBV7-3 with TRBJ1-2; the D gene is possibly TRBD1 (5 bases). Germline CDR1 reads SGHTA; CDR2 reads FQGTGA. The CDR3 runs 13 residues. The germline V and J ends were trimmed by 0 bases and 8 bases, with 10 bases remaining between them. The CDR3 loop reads CASSLTGAEGYTF. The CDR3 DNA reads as TGTGCCAGCAGCTTAACAGGGGCAGAAGGCTACACCTTC.

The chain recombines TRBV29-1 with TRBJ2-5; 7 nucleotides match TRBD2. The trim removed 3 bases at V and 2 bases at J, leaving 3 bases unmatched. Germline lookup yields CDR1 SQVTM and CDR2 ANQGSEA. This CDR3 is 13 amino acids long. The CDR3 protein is CSVEGGGQETQYF. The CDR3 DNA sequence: TGCAGCGTTGAGGGCGGGGGTCAAGAGACCCAGTACTTC.

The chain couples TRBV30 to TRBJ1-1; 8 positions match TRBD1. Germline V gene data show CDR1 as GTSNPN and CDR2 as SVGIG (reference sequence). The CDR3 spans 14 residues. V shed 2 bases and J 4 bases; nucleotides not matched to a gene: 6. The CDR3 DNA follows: TGTGCCTGGAGTAGGACAGGGAGGAGCACTGAAGCTTTCTTT. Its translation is CAWSRTGRSTEAFF.

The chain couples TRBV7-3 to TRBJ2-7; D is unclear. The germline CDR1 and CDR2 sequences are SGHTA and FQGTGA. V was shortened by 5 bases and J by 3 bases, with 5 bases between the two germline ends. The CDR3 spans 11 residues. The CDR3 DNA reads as TGTGCCAGCAGCCCCCACTACGAGCAGTACTTC. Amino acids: CASSPHYEQYF.

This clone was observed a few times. CDR3 DNA: TGTGCCACCAGCATAGGACTAGCGGGGACGGGCGAGCAGTACGTC. Translating gives CATSIGLAGTGEQYV. The rearrangement uses TRBV15 and TRBJ2-7, with 12 bases identical to TRBD2. This CDR3 contains 15 residues. Germline lookup yields CDR1 LNHNV and CDR2 YYDKDF (reference sequence). V trimming: 4 bases; J trimming: 6 bases; junction bases outside the gene matches: 7.

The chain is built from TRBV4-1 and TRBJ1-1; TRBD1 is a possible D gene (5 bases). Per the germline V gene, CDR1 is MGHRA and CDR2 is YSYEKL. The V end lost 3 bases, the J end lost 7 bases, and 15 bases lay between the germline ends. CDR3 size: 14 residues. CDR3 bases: TGCGCCAGCAGCCATGCCGGGAGTCAGGGTGAAGCTTTCTTT. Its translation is CASSHAGSQGEAFF.

CDR3 sequence reads: CASPRLAGSQETQYF. CDR3 sequence (DNA): TGTGCCAGCCCCCGACTAGCGGGGTCCCAAGAGACCCAGTACTTC. The chain couples TRBV18 to TRBJ2-5; 11 bases line up with TRBD2. V gave up 8 bases and J gave up 1 base; unmatched junction bases: 6. The CDR3 is made up of 15 amino acids. The V gene's germline CDR1 is KGHSH and CDR2 LQKENI. Using reference TRBV18 and TRBJ2-5 for the parts outside the CDR3, the full variable domain is NAGVMQNPRHLVRRRGQEARLRCSPMKGHSHVYWYRQLPEEGLKFMVYLQKENIIDESGMPKERFSAEFPKEGPSILRIQQVVRGDSAAYFCASPRLAGSQETQYFGPGTRLLVL.

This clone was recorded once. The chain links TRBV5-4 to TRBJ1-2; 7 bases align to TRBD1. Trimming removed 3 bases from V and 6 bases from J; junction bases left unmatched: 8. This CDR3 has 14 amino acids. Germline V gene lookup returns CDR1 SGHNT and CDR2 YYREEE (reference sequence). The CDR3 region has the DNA TGTGCCAGCAGCTGGGCTCGGACAGGAAATGGCTACACCTTC. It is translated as CASSWARTGNGYTF.

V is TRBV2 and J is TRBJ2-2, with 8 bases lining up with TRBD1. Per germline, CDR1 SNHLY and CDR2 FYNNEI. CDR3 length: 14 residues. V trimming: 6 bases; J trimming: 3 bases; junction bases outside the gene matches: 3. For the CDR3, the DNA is TGTGCCAGCAGGGACAGGGATTACACCGGGGAGCTGTTTTTT. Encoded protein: CASRDRDYTGELFF.

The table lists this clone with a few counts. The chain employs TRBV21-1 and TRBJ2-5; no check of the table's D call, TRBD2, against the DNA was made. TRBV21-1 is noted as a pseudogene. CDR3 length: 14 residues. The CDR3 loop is CASVSGGPQETQYF. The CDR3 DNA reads TGTGCCAGTGTTAGCGGGGGTCCCCAAGAGACCCAGTACTTC.